One sample yielded the 32 T cell receptor beta chains listed below, sequenced in a study of CD8 T cells in Susac syndrome. An input of roughly 0.5 to 1 ug of RNA was subjected to reverse transcription using random hexamers. TCRdb ran MiXCR on the immunoSEQ multiplex PCR reads and lists one entry per CDR3 protein. Among about 300,000 distinct CDR3 sequences, about nine tenths were seen once, and the ten largest hold approximately 0.18%. The sequenced sample was CD8+ T cells from PBMCs. Every receptor here comes from a human donor with multiple sclerosis.

This rearrangement joins TRBV28 to TRBJ2-1; 12 bases map to TRBD2. The CDR3 sequence is 19 residues long. V was pared by 2 bases and J by 5 bases, with 13 bases of the junction left unmatched. Germline loops: CDR1 MDHEN, CDR2 SYDVKM. The CDR3 protein is CASSLPPITSGGWDNEQFF. The CDR3 bases are TGTGCCAGCAGTTTACCTCCCATAACTAGCGGGGGGTGGGACAATGAGCAGTTCTTC.

This chain joins TRBV30 and TRBJ2-7; 10 bases agree with TRBD1. From germline, CDR1 is GTSNPN and CDR2 SVGIG (reference sequence). The CDR3 covers 13 residues. Unmatched junction bases numbered 5, after V lost 7 bases and J lost 2 bases. CDR3 coding DNA: TGTGCCTACCGGACAGGGGGTACCTACGAGCAGTACTTC. Its translation: CAYRTGGTYEQYF.

The rearrangement links TRBV10-3 to TRBJ2-7; tentatively, D is TRBD1 or TRBD2 (5 bases each). Trimming stripped 4 bases from V and 4 bases from J, with 17 bases between. CDR1 ENHRY and CDR2 SYGVKD come from the germline V gene. The CDR3 consists of 15 residues. For the CDR3, the DNA is TGTGCCATCAGTGCGGTGGGGCCTCGGGGTTACGAGCAGTACTTC. Translation gives CAISAVGPRGYEQYF.

The J gene is TRBJ1-5, the V gene TRBV19, with unresolved D. CDR3 length: 15 residues. V shed 4 bases and J shed 0 bases, with 10 bases lying between them. Germline CDR1 and CDR2: LNHDA and SQIVND (reference sequence). CDR3: CASSTTAYSNQPQHF. In DNA form, the CDR3 reads TGTGCCAGTAGTACAACAGCCTATAGCAATCAGCCCCAGCATTTT.

The CDR3 region is CASSSSGLYEAFF. The CDR3 region has the DNA TGTGCCAGCAGTTCCTCGGGACTGTATGAAGCTTTCTTT. This chain links TRBV12-3 or TRBV12-4 with TRBJ1-1, with D possibly being TRBD1 (5 bases). The germline V and J ends were trimmed by 4 bases and 7 bases, with 13 bases remaining between them. The CDR3 runs to 13 residues.

The J gene is TRBJ2-7, the V gene TRBV4-3; TRBD2 aligns across 9 bases. The V segment lost 2 bases and the J segment 2 bases; nucleotides outside the gene matches: 4. CDR1 LGHNA and CDR2 YSLEER come from the germline V gene. The CDR3 loop spans 15 amino acids. The CDR3, as DNA: TGCGCCAGCAGCCAATTTAGCGGGGGCACCTACGAGCAGTACTTC. It is translated as CASSQFSGGTYEQYF.

The V call is TRBV4-2, the J call TRBJ2-3; D tentatively reads TRBD1 or TRBD2 (5 bases each). V was shortened by 4 bases and J by 0 bases, with 11 bases between the two germline ends. Germline V CDR1 and CDR2: LGHNA, YNFKEQ. The CDR3 runs 15 residues. CDR3 DNA sequence: TGTGCCAGCAGCCCGGGACGGGCTAGCACAGATACGCAGTATTTT. Protein sequence: CASSPGRASTDTQYF.

CDR3 sequence reads: CASSSGLAGGGGETQYF. The CDR3 DNA is TGTGCCAGCAGCTCGGGACTAGCGGGGGGAGGTGGGGAGACCCAGTACTTC. The chain carries TRBV3-1 and TRBJ2-5, with TRBD2 matching over 15 bases. With 5 bases clipped from V and 5 bases from J, the junction kept 9 bases outside the gene matches. The length of the CDR3 is 17 residues. CDR1 is LGHDT and CDR2 is YNNKEL in the germline V gene (reference sequence).

V and J are TRBV28 and TRBJ2-7, with D uncertain. Trimming took 6 bases from V and 4 from J, leaving 16 bases between them. Germline-derived CDR1 and CDR2 are MDHEN and SYDVKM. CDR3 length: 14 residues. The CDR3 DNA is TGTGCCAGCAGCTCCCGGGTCTTACTGTACGAGCAGTACTTC. It is translated as CASSSRVLLYEQYF.

The V call is TRBV15, the J call TRBJ2-3; D is perhaps TRBD1 (6 bases). The V end lost 8 bases, the J end lost 0 bases, and 12 bases lay between the germline ends. Germline CDR1 is LNHNV and CDR2 is YYDKDF (reference sequence). The CDR3 consists of 14 residues. The CDR3 DNA sequence: TGTGCCACCTATCCGGGACACAGCACAGATACGCAGTATTTT. It encodes CATYPGHSTDTQYF.

The rearrangement uses TRBV3-1 and TRBJ2-1; TRBD2 aligns across 7 bases. Germline CDR1 LGHDT, CDR2 YNNKEL (reference sequence). Unmatched junction bases numbered 9, after V lost 3 bases and J lost 4 bases. This CDR3 is 16 amino acids long. The CDR3 DNA reads TGTGCCAGCAGCCAGGTGATTAGCGGGTATTACAATGAGCAGTTCTTC. This translates into CASSQVISGYYNEQFF.

The rearrangement joins TRBV20-1 to TRBJ2-7; 9 bases agree with TRBD1. Unmatched junction bases numbered 8, after V lost 5 bases and J lost 6 bases. The CDR3 runs to 13 residues. CDR1 is DFQATT, CDR2 SNEGSKA, per germline (reference sequence). CDR3 region: CSAVGQGLGEQYF. CDR3 DNA sequence: TGCAGTGCTGTCGGACAGGGGCTCGGCGAGCAGTACTTC.

This clonotype was observed a single time. This chain uses TRBV28 with TRBJ2-1; 14 positions agree with TRBD2. J gave up 8 bases and V 5 bases, and 8 bases lay outside the gene matches. Germline V CDR1 and CDR2: MDHEN, SYDVKM. This CDR3 comprises 16 residues. CDR3 protein: CASSPTLGLAGDEQFF. CDR3 DNA: TGTGCCAGCAGTCCTACGTTGGGACTAGCGGGAGATGAGCAGTTCTTC.

The sample holds one count of this clonotype. The gene calls are TRBV19 and TRBJ2-7, with 10 bases fitting TRBD1. V was clipped by 3 bases and J by 0 bases; unmatched bases: 5. Looked up from germline, CDR1 is LNHDA and CDR2 is SQIVND (reference sequence). The CDR3 runs 16 residues. CDR3: CASSIPGQGNSYEQYF. In DNA form, the CDR3 reads TGTGCCAGTAGTATTCCGGGACAGGGGAACTCCTACGAGCAGTACTTC.

This sequence joins TRBV9 and TRBJ2-1; D is unresolved. Trimming shortened V by 4 bases and J by 0 bases, and 11 bases separated the two germline ends. CDR3 length: 15 residues. From germline, CDR1 is SGDLS and CDR2 YYNGEE. The CDR3 sequence is CASSTDLFSYNEQFF. In nucleotides, the CDR3 is TGTGCCAGCAGCACAGATTTATTCTCCTACAATGAGCAGTTCTTC.

The CDR3 DNA reads as TGTGCCAGCAGTCAACACGGGACTAGCGGGGGTAGCCCCTACGAGCAGTACTTC. Protein product: CASSQHGTSGGSPYEQYF. The chain employs TRBV6-2 or TRBV6-3 and TRBJ2-7; TRBD2 matches at 14 bases. Germline V lookup: CDR1 MNHEY, CDR2 SVGEGT. V lost 5 bases to trimming and J lost 2 bases; unmatched junction nucleotides: 11. The CDR3 is made up of 18 amino acids.

V usage is TRBV23-1 and J usage is TRBJ1-2; D unclear. TRBV23-1 is assigned to the ORF class and has an uncertain function. The CDR3 sequence is 18 residues long. V dropped 2 bases and J dropped 8 bases, with 27 bases sitting between them. The CDR3 coding sequence is TGCGCCAGCAGTCAAAGTTTTCGGGAGGGATTCTATCGCGGAGGCTACACCTTC. It is translated as CASSQSFREGFYRGGYTF.

The rearrangement uses TRBV20-1 and TRBJ2-3; 7 bases align to TRBD1. The junction had 13 bases not matched to a gene; V was cut back by 8 bases and J by 2 bases. The germline CDR1 and CDR2 sequences are DFQATT and SNEGSKA (reference sequence). The CDR3 has 15 amino acids. CDR3 in amino acids: CSLATGVDFTDTQYF. CDR3 DNA: TGCAGTCTCGCCACAGGGGTCGATTTCACAGATACGCAGTATTTT.

This clonotype was seen a single time. The CDR3: CASSQDGGSGAIYGYTF. The CDR3, as DNA: TGCGCCAGCAGCCAAGATGGGGGCTCGGGCGCGATCTATGGCTACACCTTC. The V gene is TRBV4-3, the J gene TRBJ1-2, with D tentatively TRBD1 (6 bases). In germline, CDR1 is LGHNA, CDR2 YSLEER. The CDR3 is made up of 17 amino acids. Trimming removed 0 bases at V and 4 bases at J, with 18 bases between.

The chain uses TRBV6-2 or TRBV6-3 and TRBJ2-5; the D is unclear. Trimming left V 2 bases short and J 2 bases short, with 6 bases between. The CDR3 contains 13 residues. Per germline, CDR1 MNHEY and CDR2 SVGEGT. CDR3 sequence reads: CASSYDLQETQYF. The CDR3 DNA sequence: TGTGCCAGCAGTTACGATTTACAAGAGACCCAGTACTTC.

The rearrangement links TRBV20-1 to TRBJ1-4; D is uncertain. Germline values: CDR1 DFQATT, CDR2 SNEGSKA (reference sequence). V was clipped by 5 bases and J by 4 bases, with 11 bases between them. The CDR3 has 13 amino acids. The CDR3 DNA sequence: TGCAGTGCTCTTGAAGAGTTTAATGAAAAACTGTTTTTT. It specifies CSALEEFNEKLFF.

The sample holds one count of this clonotype. One end of the junction is discordant with germline, which a read error may explain. The chain uses TRBV29-1 and TRBJ2-1; TRBD2 matches at 11 bases. This CDR3 region has 15 residues. From germline, CDR1 is SQVTM and CDR2 ANQGSEA. The CDR3: CSVEDPTSGAPGRVF. As DNA, the CDR3 is TGCAGCGTTGAAGATCCGACTAGCGGGGCCCCGGGAAGGGTCTTC.

A few counts support this clonotype. J is TRBJ2-2 and V is TRBV4-1; no definite D call. The V and J ends lost 6 bases and 7 bases respectively, with 12 bases between them. CDR1 and CDR2 from the germline V gene are MGHRA and YSYEKL. This CDR3 is built from 13 residues. The CDR3 sequence is CASRDGSGGELFF. The CDR3 DNA sequence: TGCGCCAGCAGGGACGGGTCAGGCGGGGAGCTGTTTTTT.

V and J are TRBV7-9 and TRBJ2-1; D is uncertain. The V gene's germline CDR1 is SEHNR and CDR2 FQNEAQ (reference sequence). Trimming cost V 1 base and J 8 bases, with 6 bases left between them. There are 12 residues in the CDR3. CDR3 sequence reads: CASSLGADEQFF. The CDR3 coding sequence is TGTGCCAGCAGCTTAGGGGCAGATGAGCAGTTCTTC.

The CDR3 loop reads CASSSDSKGAGELFF. The CDR3 nucleotides read TGTGCCAGCAGCTCGGACTCCAAGGGCGCCGGGGAGCTGTTTTTT. The V and J genes are TRBV14 and TRBJ2-2; weak D call: TRBD2 (5 bases). In germline, CDR1 is SGHDN, CDR2 FVKESK. Trimming left V 5 bases short and J 6 bases short, with 16 bases between. CDR3 length: 15 amino acids.

The rearrangement links TRBV30 to TRBJ1-6; a weak D match, TRBD1 (5 bases). Trimming shortened V by 4 bases and J by 9 bases, and 10 bases separated the two germline ends. Germline CDR1 GTSNPN, CDR2 SVGIG (reference sequence). The CDR3 is 12 residues long. The CDR3 is CAWNRDGSPLHF. The DNA of the CDR3 is TGTGCCTGGAATAGGGACGGTTCACCCCTCCACTTT.

The chain links TRBV20-1 to TRBJ2-2, with 9 bases lining up with TRBD1. This CDR3 spans 13 amino acids. The ends lost 6 bases at V and 3 bases at J; junction bases unmatched: 2. The germline V gene encodes CDR1 DFQATT and CDR2 SNEGSKA (reference sequence). The CDR3 region is CSAGQGYTGELFF. Here the CDR3 DNA reads TGCAGTGCCGGACAGGGGTACACCGGGGAGCTGTTTTTT.

The chain carries TRBV12-3 or TRBV12-4 and TRBJ2-7; tentative D call: TRBD1 (6 bases). This CDR3 region has 14 residues. The V end lost 6 bases, the J end lost 5 bases, and 17 bases lay between the germline ends. The CDR3 DNA reads as TGTGCCAGCAGAAAAGGGGGTTCTTGGCACGAGCAGTACTTC. This encodes CASRKGGSWHEQYF.

The chain is built from TRBV6-2 or TRBV6-3 and TRBJ1-1; perhaps TRBD1 as D (5 bases). Germline V gene data show CDR1 as MNHEY and CDR2 as SVGEGT. This CDR3 contains 17 residues. V was pared by 5 bases and J by 4 bases, with 23 bases between. CDR3 loop: CASSAPGVLDRSTEAFF. CDR3 bases: TGTGCCAGCAGTGCCCCGGGGGTTTTGGATCGGTCCACTGAAGCTTTCTTT.

CDR3 nucleotides: TGTGCTAGTGGTTTGGATAAAGCGGGAGAGACCGGGGAGCTGTTTTTT. Translated, it gives CASGLDKAGETGELFF. The chain carries TRBV12-5 and TRBJ2-2; 8 nucleotides agree with TRBD2. V lost 1 base and J lost 5; bases outside the gene matches: 6. The CDR3 extends over 16 amino acids. Per the germline V gene, CDR1 is LGHNT and CDR2 is FRNRAP.

The chain is built from TRBV18 and TRBJ2-2, with D possibly matching TRBD1 (6 bases). V shed 0 bases and J shed 7 bases, with 12 bases lying between them. The CDR3 length is 15 residues. Germline lookup yields CDR1 KGHSH and CDR2 LQKENI. The CDR3, as DNA: TGTGCCAGCTCACCACCGACAGGCTTTTTCGGGGAGCTGTTTTTT. Its translation is CASSPPTGFFGELFF.

The V gene is TRBV7-8, the J gene TRBJ2-4; TRBD2 is a possible D gene (6 bases). V was pared by 4 bases and J by 16 bases, with 20 bases between. The CDR3 sequence is 13 residues long. Per germline, CDR1 SGHVS and CDR2 FQNEAQ. The CDR3 sequence is CASSSSVTGPNYF. The CDR3 DNA is TGTGCCAGCAGCTCTAGCGTCACGGGTCCCAATTACTTC.